The 22 T cell receptor beta chains presented below share a single source sample, sequenced in a study of T cell responses to AZD1222 COVID-19 vaccine. Profiled with immunoSEQ multiplex PCR; TCRdb holds only in-frame clones, not every one. The sample has over 150,000 clones, 90% seen once. The sequencing used peripheral blood, collected on day 0 of AZD1222 vaccination. These receptors were taken from an adult in good health.

The table lists this clone with a count of one. The chain links TRBV3-1 (or the pseudogene TRBV3-2) to TRBJ1-5; no clear D. Germline loops: CDR1 LGHDT, CDR2 YNNKEL (reference sequence). The CDR3 length is 17 residues. The V end lost 0 bases, the J end lost 2 bases, and 14 bases lay between the germline ends. The CDR3 loop is CASSQDRGPEGNQPQHF. In nucleotides, the CDR3 is TGTGCCAGCAGCCAAGATCGCGGACCCGAGGGCAATCAGCCCCAGCATTTT.

The chain carries TRBV7-8 and TRBJ1-1; D is ambiguous. V was clipped by 4 bases and J by 3 bases, with 12 bases between them. This CDR3 contains 14 residues. Looked up from germline, CDR1 is SGHVS and CDR2 is FQNEAQ. This chain's CDR3 is CASSSRLADTEAFF. The CDR3 DNA is TGTGCCAGCAGCTCCCGTTTAGCGGACACTGAAGCTTTCTTT.

The gene calls are TRBV5-6 and TRBJ2-5; D is ambiguous. Germline CDR1 is SGHDT and CDR2 is YYEEEE. V lost 0 bases to trimming and J lost 5 bases, with 8 bases between them. CDR3 size: 13 residues. CDR3: CASSLGDLETQYF. The CDR3 region has the DNA TGTGCCAGCAGCTTGGGAGATCTGGAGACCCAGTACTTC. Combining the CDR3 with reference TRBV5-6 and TRBJ2-5 gives the whole variable domain DAGVTQSPTHLIKTRGQQVTLRCSPKSGHDTVSWYQQALGQGPQFIFQYYEEEERQRGNFPDRFSGHQFPNYSSELNVNALLLGDSALYLCASSLGDLETQYFGPGTRLLVL.

The rearrangement links TRBV9 to TRBJ1-2; D remains unclear. The CDR3 covers 15 residues. Germline lookup yields CDR1 SGDLS and CDR2 YYNGEE. Trimming shortened V by 0 bases and J by 3 bases, and 12 bases separated the two germline ends. CDR3 coding DNA: TGTGCCAGCAGCGTAGTGGGTTCCGGGGACTATGGCTACACCTTC. Its translation is CASSVVGSGDYGYTF. The full variable domain, rest sourced from reference TRBV9 and TRBJ1-2, is DSGVTQTPKHLITATGQRVTLRCSPRSGDLSVYWYQQSLDQGLQFLIQYYNGEERAKGNILERFSAQQFPDLHSELNLSSLELGDSALYFCASSVVGSGDYGYTFGSGTRLTVV.

This clone was found once. The genes are TRBV5-4 and TRBJ1-2, with a possible D match to TRBD1 (6 bases). Germline-derived CDR1 and CDR2 are SGHNT and YYREEE (reference sequence). Trimming stripped 5 bases from V and 1 base from J, with 12 bases between. The CDR3 length is 14 residues. For the CDR3, the DNA is TGTGCCAGCAGTAGGGGGAGAGTTAACTATGGCTACACCTTC. As protein: CASSRGRVNYGYTF.

The gene calls are TRBV5-1 and TRBJ2-1; 7 bases are a match to TRBD2. V dropped 7 bases and J dropped 5; count of bases not matched to a gene: 0. The length of the CDR3 is 11 residues. CDR1 and CDR2 (germline): SGHRS, YFSETQ. CDR3 sequence (DNA): TGCGCCAGCGGGACTAACAATGAGCAGTTCTTC. Protein sequence: CASGTNNEQFF.

The chain joins TRBV6-1 to TRBJ1-2; 8 bases agree with TRBD1. The trim removed 9 bases at V and 8 bases at J, leaving 8 bases unmatched. Germline lookup yields CDR1 MNHNS and CDR2 SASEGT. This CDR3 contains 12 residues. The CDR3 loop reads CASKPGQDGYTF. DNA for the CDR3: TGTGCCAGTAAACCGGGACAGGACGGCTACACCTTC.

The chain couples TRBV3-1 (or the pseudogene TRBV3-2) to TRBJ1-3; D is uncertain. The V and J ends lost 8 bases and 2 bases respectively, with 16 bases between them. Germline V gene sequence: CDR1 LGHDT, CDR2 YNNKEL (reference sequence). The CDR3 sequence is 15 residues long. The CDR3 region is CASGSQTSTGNTIYF. For the CDR3, the DNA is TGTGCCAGCGGCTCCCAAACCTCCACTGGAAACACCATATATTTT.

This rearrangement joins TRBV6-4 to TRBJ1-6, with D perhaps matching TRBD1 (6 bases). The CDR3 extends over 13 amino acids. From germline, CDR1 is MRHNA and CDR2 SNTAGT. V gave up 6 bases and J gave up 8 bases, with 11 bases separating them. The chain's CDR3 is CASSPQGDSPLHF. The DNA of the CDR3 is TGTGCCAGCAGCCCACAGGGAGATTCACCCCTCCACTTT.

V gene TRBV9 combines with J gene TRBJ2-7; no clear D. The CDR3 runs to 14 residues. Trimming pared 0 bases from V and 1 base from J, leaving 8 bases between. In germline, CDR1 is SGDLS, CDR2 YYNGEE. The CDR3 loop reads CASSVEVHSYEQYF. Here the CDR3 DNA reads TGTGCCAGCAGCGTAGAGGTTCATTCCTACGAGCAGTACTTC.

The genes are TRBV24-1 and TRBJ1-4; TRBD1 agrees at 10 bases. J gave up 5 bases and V 1 base, and 3 bases lay outside the gene matches. CDR3 length: 16 amino acids. Germline values: CDR1 KGHDR, CDR2 SFDVKD. The CDR3 spells CATSDFSGQGNEKLFF. The CDR3 DNA follows: TGTGCCACCAGTGATTTCTCGGGACAGGGGAATGAAAAACTGTTTTTT.

This clone occurred once. This chain joins TRBV7-9 and TRBJ2-3; D gene uncertain. Germline loops: CDR1 SEHNR, CDR2 FQNEAQ (reference sequence). CDR3 length equals 14 residues. The V end was cut by 0 bases, the J end by 5 bases, with 9 bases between. The chain's CDR3 is CASSLAMLIDTQYF. The CDR3 nucleotides are TGTGCCAGCAGCTTAGCTATGCTAATAGATACGCAGTATTTT.

The rearrangement uses TRBV5-1 and TRBJ2-1; unclear D gene. This CDR3 has 13 residues. V lost 0 bases and J 5 bases, leaving 6 bases between the germline ends. Germline CDR1 SGHRS, CDR2 YFSETQ. The chain's CDR3 is CASSLAVNNEQFF. In DNA form, the CDR3 reads TGCGCCAGCAGCTTGGCAGTGAACAATGAGCAGTTCTTC. The full variable domain, in which reference TRBV5-1 and TRBJ2-1 provide the parts outside the CDR3, is KAGVTQTPRYLIKTRGQQVTLSCSPISGHRSVSWYQQTPGQGLQFLFEYFSETQRNKGNFPGRFSGRQFSNSRSEMNVSTLELGDSALYLCASSLAVNNEQFFGPGTRLTVL.

This clone was observed once. The chain links TRBV5-8 to TRBJ1-1, with D possibly matching TRBD1 (5 bases). This CDR3 comprises 13 residues. With 1 base removed from V and 11 bases from J, the gap between germline ends came to 15 bases. Germline lookup yields CDR1 SGHTS and CDR2 YDEGEE. The CDR3 DNA sequence: TGTGCCAGCAGCTTGTTTACCGCCAGGGACGCTTTCTTT. This encodes CASSLFTARDAFF.

The rearrangement uses TRBV4-3 and TRBJ2-2; 8 bases match TRBD1. V lost 0 bases, J lost 6 bases, and 12 bases stayed unmatched. CDR1 and CDR2 (germline): LGHNA, YSLEER. The CDR3 is 18 residues long. The CDR3 bases are TGCGCCAGCAGCCAAGACCCCCGGACAGGGAAGAAGGCCGGGGAGCTGTTTTTT. Translating gives CASSQDPRTGKKAGELFF.

This rearrangement joins TRBV11-3 to TRBJ1-1; 8 positions match TRBD1. CDR3 length: 18 amino acids. After removal of 4 bases from V and 1 base from J, the junction contained 14 bases not matched to a gene. Germline V gene lookup returns CDR1 SGHNT and CDR2 YENEEA. The DNA of the CDR3 is TGTGCCAGCAGCTCTCGCAGCCAGGGGGCTCACCAGAACACTGAAGCTTTCTTT. Translation: CASSSRSQGAHQNTEAFF.

The chain links TRBV6-5 to TRBJ2-2; D is undetermined. This CDR3 is 15 amino acids long. V was clipped by 2 bases and J by 6 bases, with 13 bases between them. In germline, CDR1 is MNHEY, CDR2 SVGAGI. For the CDR3, the DNA is TGTGCCAGCAGTTACGAGGTCAGAATCTCCGGGGAGCTGTTTTTT. This encodes CASSYEVRISGELFF.

The chain combines TRBV6-4 with TRBJ2-1; 10 bases agree with TRBD2. The CDR3 is 16 amino acids. Germline trimming cut 4 bases from V and 7 bases from J; bases unmatched to any gene: 10. Germline V gene sequence: CDR1 MRHNA, CDR2 SNTAGT. CDR3 nucleotides: TGTGCCAGCAGTGTCCTAGCGGGGGATAAAGATAATGAGCAGTTCTTC. It encodes CASSVLAGDKDNEQFF.

The chain recombines TRBV28 with TRBJ1-2; D ambiguous. The CDR3 is 13 amino acids. The V gene's germline CDR1 is MDHEN and CDR2 SYDVKM. The V and J ends lost 5 bases and 8 bases respectively, with 15 bases between them. The CDR3 coding sequence is TGTGCCAGCAGTACCGAACTGGGCGGGGGCTACACCTTC. This codes for CASSTELGGGYTF.

V is TRBV12-3 or TRBV12-4 and J is TRBJ2-1; unclear D gene. The CDR3 is 11 amino acids. The germline V and J ends were trimmed by 7 bases and 6 bases, with 7 bases remaining between them. CDR3 residues: CASTPANEQFF. In DNA form, the CDR3 reads TGTGCCAGCACACCCGCCAATGAGCAGTTCTTC.

Only one count was recorded for this clone. The gene calls are TRBV21-1 and TRBJ1-2; the table's D gene call, TRBD1, was not cross checked with the DNA. TRBV21-1 constitutes a pseudogene. The CDR3 spans 13 residues. The CDR3 here is CASTGQGAFGYTF. In DNA, the CDR3 is TGTGCCAGCACGGGACAGGGGGCTTTTGGCTACACCTTC.

The genes are TRBV5-6 and TRBJ1-2; D possibly corresponds to TRBD1 (6 bases). Germline assignment: CDR1 SGHDT and CDR2 YYEEEE. The V end lost 6 bases, the J end lost 2 bases, and 14 bases lay between the germline ends. The CDR3 loop spans 14 amino acids. The CDR3 sequence is CASTVDRTNYGYTF. The CDR3 nucleotides read TGTGCCAGCACCGTTGACAGGACCAACTATGGCTACACCTTC. Drawing the rest from reference TRBV5-6 and TRBJ1-2, the complete variable domain is DAGVTQSPTHLIKTRGQQVTLRCSPKSGHDTVSWYQQALGQGPQFIFQYYEEEERQRGNFPDRFSGHQFPNYSSELNVNALLLGDSALYLCASTVDRTNYGYTFGSGTRLTVV.